This T cell receptor (beta chain) was recovered during a study of early T cells in non-severe SARS-CoV-2 infection. This CDR3 is 13 amino acids long. Germline CDR1 is MNHEY and CDR2 is SVGAGI. V lost 2 bases and J 0 bases, leaving 5 bases between the germline ends. TCRdb reanalysed the 5' RACE reads using MiXCR and keeps one entry per CDR3 protein. The repertoire holds about 33,000 distinct CDR3 sequences, with over 4.5% as singletons. This clonotype has more than one count but fewer than ten. This TCR derives from an adult who was a healthcare worker with PCR-confirmed SARS-CoV-2 infection or an uninfected control (not recorded which). Sequencing was carried out using whole blood. J is TRBJ2-7 and V is TRBV6-5; D is unresolved. CDR3: CASSYRVSYEQYF. The CDR3 DNA is TGTGCCAGCAGTTACCGAGTCTCCTACGAGCAGTACTTC.